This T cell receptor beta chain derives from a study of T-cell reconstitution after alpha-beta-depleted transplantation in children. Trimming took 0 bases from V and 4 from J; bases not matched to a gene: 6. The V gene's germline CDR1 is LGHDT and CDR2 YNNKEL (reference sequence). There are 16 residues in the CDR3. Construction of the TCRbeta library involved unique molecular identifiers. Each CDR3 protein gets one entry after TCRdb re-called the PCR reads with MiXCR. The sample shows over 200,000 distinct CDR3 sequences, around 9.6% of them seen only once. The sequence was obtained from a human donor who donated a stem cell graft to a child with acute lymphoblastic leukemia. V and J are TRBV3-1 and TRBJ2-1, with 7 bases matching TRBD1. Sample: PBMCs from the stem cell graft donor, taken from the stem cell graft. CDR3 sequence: CASSQETGTVYNEQFF. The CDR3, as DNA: TGTGCCAGCAGCCAAGAAACCGGGACAGTATACAATGAGCAGTTCTTC.